The 12 T cell receptor beta chains in this list originate from one sample, sequenced in a study of blood T cell repertoires in COVID-19 (dated by TCRdb to about 2020). The method was the immunoSEQ multiplex PCR assay. This is the immuneACCESS table as TCRdb keeps it, with only in-frame sequences that have V and J called. A part of the clones is gone; compared with another copy, unresolved V genes explain less than half, and the rest is unexplained. Within this sample are around 300,000 clones, with under 90% of them counted one time only. The ten most abundant clones make up 1.5% to 2% of the sample. The specimen sequenced was PBMCs or T cells enriched from blood (not recorded which). The source of these receptors is a woman aged 55 to 70 who had recovered from COVID-19.

The chain joins TRBV12-5 to TRBJ2-1, with 9 bases that match TRBD2. CDR3 size: 18 residues. The V gene end was trimmed by 3 bases and the J gene end by 0 bases; junction bases not matched to a gene: 9. CDR1 and CDR2 (germline): LGHNT, FRNRAP. This chain's CDR3 is CASGLGAGGHDSYNEQFF. DNA of the CDR3: TGTGCTAGTGGTTTAGGAGCGGGGGGCCACGACTCCTACAATGAGCAGTTCTTC.

The chain uses TRBV2 and TRBJ1-4; TRBD1 is a possible D gene (5 bases). The CDR3 sequence is 15 residues long. V lost 6 bases, J lost 6 bases, and 17 bases lay in between. Per germline, CDR1 SNHLY and CDR2 FYNNEI. CDR3 sequence: CASSQMGGTDEKLFF. In DNA, the CDR3 is TGTGCCAGCAGCCAAATGGGAGGGACGGATGAAAAACTGTTTTTT. The complete variable domain, with remaining parts taken from reference TRBV2 and TRBJ1-4, reads EPEVTQTPSHQVTQMGQEVILRCVPISNHLYFYWYRQILGQKVEFLVSFYNNEISEKSEIFDDQFSVERPDGSNFTLKIRSTKLEDSAMYFCASSQMGGTDEKLFFGSGTQLSVL.

The chain links TRBV5-1 to TRBJ2-7; 9 nucleotides align to TRBD2. V lost 3 bases, J lost 1 base, and 2 bases stayed unmatched. The germline V gene encodes CDR1 SGHRS and CDR2 YFSETQ. CDR3 length: 14 residues. The DNA of the CDR3 is TGCGCCAGCAGCTCGACTAGCGGTTCCTACGAGCAGTACTTC. As protein: CASSSTSGSYEQYF.

This chain connects TRBV3-1 (or the pseudogene TRBV3-2) to TRBJ1-2; tentatively, D is TRBD1 (5 bases). Trimming removed 6 bases at V and 8 bases at J, with 13 bases between. The CDR3 runs to 12 residues. Germline V CDR1 and CDR2: LGHDT, YNNKEL (reference sequence). CDR3 protein: CASRGPSRGYTF. As DNA, the CDR3 is TGTGCCAGCAGGGGGCCTTCTCGGGGCTACACCTTC.

The rearrangement uses TRBV9 and TRBJ2-7, with 7 bases identical to TRBD1. V was pared by 1 base and J by 2 bases, with 6 bases of the junction left unmatched. CDR3 length: 15 residues. Germline loops: CDR1 SGDLS, CDR2 YYNGEE. CDR3 in DNA: TGTGCCAGCAGCGTATTAGGGGACAGTCCCTACGAGCAGTACTTC. Its translation is CASSVLGDSPYEQYF.

The chain employs TRBV15 and TRBJ2-5; 8 positions agree with TRBD1. J lost 4 bases, V lost 5 bases, and 6 bases had no gene match. The CDR3 runs 14 residues. Germline CDR1 and CDR2: LNHNV and YYDKDF (reference sequence). CDR3: CATSWQGAGETQYF. The CDR3, as DNA: TGTGCCACCAGCTGGCAGGGGGCTGGAGAGACCCAGTACTTC.

This clone was seen only once. The sample contains more than one DNA sequence encoding this CDR3. The gene calls are TRBV2 and TRBJ2-5; weak D call: TRBD2 (5 bases). This CDR3 region has 14 residues. In germline, CDR1 is SNHLY, CDR2 FYNNEI. Trimming removed 2 bases at V and 2 bases at J, with 9 bases between. CDR3 nucleotides: TGTGCCAGCAGTGAACTTCTAGCTCAAGAGACCCAGTACTTC. Protein sequence: CASSELLAQETQYF.

The rearrangement joins TRBV2 to TRBJ1-3; a possible D gene is TRBD1 (6 bases). The CDR3 totals 16 residues. V lost 3 bases and J lost 4, with 16 bases in between. CDR1 and CDR2 from the germline V gene are SNHLY and FYNNEI. The CDR3 sequence: CASSEYRAHEGNTIYF. The DNA for the CDR3 is TGTGCCAGCAGTGAGTACAGGGCCCATGAAGGAAACACCATATATTTT.

The rearrangement links TRBV5-4 to TRBJ2-7, with TRBD1 as a possible D gene (5 bases). Trimming left V 3 bases short and J 3 bases short, with 13 bases between. In germline, CDR1 is SGHNT, CDR2 YYREEE (reference sequence). This CDR3 is built from 14 residues. CDR3 nucleotides: TGTGCCAGCAGCTATCGGGCAGGGAACTACGAGCAGTACTTC. As protein: CASSYRAGNYEQYF.

V is TRBV10-3 and J is TRBJ2-7, with 9 nucleotides matching TRBD2. The CDR3 has 13 amino acids. Germline loops: CDR1 ENHRY, CDR2 SYGVKD. The CDR3 spells CVTRGAGGNEQYF. CDR3 in DNA: TGTGTCACACGCGGGGCGGGGGGGAACGAGCAGTACTTC.

This chain uses TRBV9 with TRBJ2-3; no clear D gene. Germline values: CDR1 SGDLS, CDR2 YYNGEE. The CDR3 is made up of 14 amino acids. V lost 0 bases to trimming and J lost 3 bases, with 8 bases between them. The CDR3 protein is CASSVGPTTDTQYF. CDR3 DNA sequence: TGTGCCAGCAGCGTAGGTCCAACAACAGATACGCAGTATTTT. Looking up the rest from reference TRBV9 and TRBJ2-3 gives the full variable domain: DSGVTQTPKHLITATGQRVTLRCSPRSGDLSVYWYQQSLDQGLQFLIQYYNGEERAKGNILERFSAQQFPDLHSELNLSSLELGDSALYFCASSVGPTTDTQYFGPGTRLTVL.

The V and J genes are TRBV28 and TRBJ2-1, with a tentative D call TRBD2 (6 bases). V lost 6 bases and J lost 9, with 12 bases in between. The CDR3 runs to 12 residues. CDR1 is MDHEN and CDR2 is SYDVKM in the germline V gene. As DNA, the CDR3 is TGTGCCAGCAGCCTCACTAGCACTGAGCAGTTCTTC. Encoded protein: CASSLTSTEQFF.